This T cell receptor beta chain was documented in a study of shared T cell receptors in the human thymus. The trim removed 4 bases at V and 4 bases at J, leaving 8 bases unmatched. Germline assignment: CDR1 LGHNA and CDR2 YNFKEQ. The CDR3 totals 15 residues. Some clones are missing from TCRdb's copy, which holds only in-frame ones; the method was immunoSEQ multiplex PCR. The sample lists about 660,000 clones, about 87% occurring once. This sample was shared with a second study, whose subject was human thymus T cells. That work contributes: Corrective heart surgery yielded the resections from which the thymus tissue came.

This sequence was found in a boy under three years old with a congenital heart defect. The chain combines TRBV4-2 with TRBJ2-5; 8 bases are shared with TRBD2. What was sequenced was thymocytes. CDR3 nucleotide sequence: TGTGCCAGCAGCCGCTTAGCGGGGCTCGGAGAGACCCAGTACTTC. Protein product: CASSRLAGLGETQYF.